A selection of T cell receptor beta chains follows, all from one sample in a study of molecular identifiers for immune sequencing clone quantification. TCRdb re-analysed the PCR reads in MiXCR, keeping a single row per CDR3 protein. This sample yields 60,000 to 70,000 distinct CDR3 sequences, of which 15% to 20% are seen a single time; over 1.1% belongs to the top ten. Sequencing used naive CD8+ T cells from blood, with Jurkat cell RNA spiked in. Receptors originate from a human donor in good health. Some libraries in this study had Jurkat cell RNA spiked in. The CDR3 runs from the conserved cysteine through the conserved F or W. The D gene is left open where the match is weak. Part of the rows lack a size; the others show once, few, many or a class for expanded clones.

cdr3_aa cdr3_nt d_call v_call clone_size cdr3_length j_call
CASSLRTSGVAYEQYF TGTGCCAGCAGCCTCCGGACTAGCGGGGTTGCCTACGAGCAGTACTTC TRBD2 TRBV7-6 many 16 TRBJ2-7
CSARDRSGRARDEQFF TGCAGTGCTAGAGATCGAAGCGGGAGGGCCAGGGATGAGCAGTTCTTC TRBD2 TRBV20-1 many 16 TRBJ2-1
CASSNRKSGRAFF TGTGCCAGCAGCAATCGAAAATCCGGCCGCGCTTTCTTT . TRBV21-1 many 13 TRBJ1-1
CASRDQFSGDNEQFF TGTGCCAGCAGAGACCAATTTAGCGGAGACAATGAGCAGTTCTTC . TRBV12-3/TRBV12-4 once 15 TRBJ2-1
CATSDYGQNEQYF TGTGCCACCAGTGACTACGGACAGAACGAGCAGTACTTC . TRBV24-1 many 13 TRBJ2-7
CASTSPWAGSSYNEQFF TGTGCCAGCACCTCCCCGTGGGCAGGGAGCTCCTACAATGAGCAGTTCTTC . TRBV28 few 17 TRBJ2-1
CASSVRTGRLDQPQHF TGCGCCAGCAGCGTCCGGACAGGGCGCTTGGACCAGCCCCAGCATTTT TRBD1 TRBV4-1 many 16 TRBJ1-5
CASSLLPGEQFF TGTGCCAGCAGCTTATTACCGGGTGAGCAGTTCTTC . TRBV7-9 few 12 TRBJ2-1
CASSHGQTAYEQYF TGTGCCAGCAGTCACGGACAGACAGCCTACGAGCAGTACTTC . TRBV28 many 14 TRBJ2-7
CSASGTSVYEGDEQYF TGCAGTGCTTCCGGGACTAGCGTTTACGAAGGGGACGAGCAGTACTTC TRBD2 TRBV20-1 many 16 TRBJ2-7
CASSKTGGHQETQYF TGCGCCAGCAGCAAGACAGGGGGTCACCAAGAGACCCAGTACTTC TRBD1 TRBV5-1 many 15 TRBJ2-5
CASSPPISGANVLTF TGTGCCAGCTCACCACCCATCTCTGGGGCCAACGTCCTGACTTTC . TRBV18 many 15 TRBJ2-6
CASSYLQETQYF TGTGCCAGCAGTTACCTTCAAGAGACCCAGTACTTC . TRBV6-6 many 12 TRBJ2-5
CASSSRDPMNTEAFF TGTGCCAGCAGTTCCCGGGACCCCATGAACACTGAAGCTTTCTTT . TRBV12-3/TRBV12-4 few 15 TRBJ1-1
CASSLDMGTAYEQYF TGTGCCAGCAGTTTAGACATGGGCACCGCCTACGAGCAGTACTTC . TRBV28 many 15 TRBJ2-7
CASSRGENQPQHF TGTGCCAGCAGTCGGGGAGAGAATCAGCCCCAGCATTTT . TRBV6-2/TRBV6-3 many 13 TRBJ1-5
CASSLGGTDTQYF TGTGCCAGCAGTTTAGGGGGCACAGATACGCAGTATTTT . TRBV27 . 13 TRBJ2-3